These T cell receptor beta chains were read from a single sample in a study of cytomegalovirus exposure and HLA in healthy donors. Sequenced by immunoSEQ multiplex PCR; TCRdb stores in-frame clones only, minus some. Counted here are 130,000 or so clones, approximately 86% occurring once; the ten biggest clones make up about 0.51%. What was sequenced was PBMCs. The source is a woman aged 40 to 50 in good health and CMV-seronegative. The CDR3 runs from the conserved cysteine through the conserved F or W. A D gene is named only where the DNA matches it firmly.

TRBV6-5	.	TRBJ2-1	CASLNSEFWFF
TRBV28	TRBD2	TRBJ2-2	CASSLTSENTGELFF
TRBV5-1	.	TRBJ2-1	CASRTSGSSYNEQFF
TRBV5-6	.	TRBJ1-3	CASSFNIQANTIYF
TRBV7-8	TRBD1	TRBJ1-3	CASSFGTGGIGNTIYF
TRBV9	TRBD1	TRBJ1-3	CASSVEGGAGNTIYF
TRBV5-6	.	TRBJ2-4	CASSLLQGAKNIQYF
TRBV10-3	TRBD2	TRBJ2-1	CAISPGLAGVNEQFF
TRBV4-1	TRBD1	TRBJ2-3	CASSQGTGGSTDTQYF
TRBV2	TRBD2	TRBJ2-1	CATRPAGGPDEQFF
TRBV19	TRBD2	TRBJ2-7	CASKPGRANEDEQYF
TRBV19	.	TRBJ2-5	CASKERFGETQYF
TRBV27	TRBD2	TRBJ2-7	CASSFGSGTLSEQYF
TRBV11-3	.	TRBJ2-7	CASSFGGQNEQYF
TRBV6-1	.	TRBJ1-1	CASSEYGGTEAFF
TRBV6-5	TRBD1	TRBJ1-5	CASSTFGQGGKPQHF
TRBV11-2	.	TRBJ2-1	CASSLGGTSYNEQFF
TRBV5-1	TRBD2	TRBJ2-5	CASSLGTGGDSWETQYF
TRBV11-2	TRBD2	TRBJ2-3	CASSLVLAGGTQYF
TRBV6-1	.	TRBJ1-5	CASSPRTYSQPQHF
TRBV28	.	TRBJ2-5	CASSSEEAQYF
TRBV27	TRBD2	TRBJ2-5	CASSFIAGDIWETQYF
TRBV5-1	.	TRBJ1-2	CASSLPGDSGYTF
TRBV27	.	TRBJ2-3	CASSLTGVSGTGRSDTQYF
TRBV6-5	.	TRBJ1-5	CASSSPGAPGQPQHF
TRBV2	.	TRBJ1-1	CASSPRGGRNTEAFF
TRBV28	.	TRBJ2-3	CASSSQGFRPDTQYF
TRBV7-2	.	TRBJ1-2	CASSPGGVSLGYTF
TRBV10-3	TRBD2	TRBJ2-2	CAISVLAGVGAGELFF
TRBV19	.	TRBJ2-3	CASSIGLAPSTDTQYF
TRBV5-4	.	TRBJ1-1	CASSLHGVNTEAFF
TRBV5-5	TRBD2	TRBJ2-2	CASSFVSGRNPGELFF